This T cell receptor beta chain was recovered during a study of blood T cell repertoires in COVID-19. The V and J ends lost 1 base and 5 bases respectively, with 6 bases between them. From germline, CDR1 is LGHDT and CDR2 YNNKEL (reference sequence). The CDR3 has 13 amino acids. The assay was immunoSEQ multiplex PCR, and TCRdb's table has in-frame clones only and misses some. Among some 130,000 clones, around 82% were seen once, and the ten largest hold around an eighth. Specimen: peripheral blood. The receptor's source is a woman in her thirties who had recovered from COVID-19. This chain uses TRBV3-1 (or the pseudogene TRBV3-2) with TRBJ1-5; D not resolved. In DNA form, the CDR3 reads TGTGCCAGCAGCCAAGGCGCGGATCAGCCCCAGCATTTT. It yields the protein CASSQGADQPQHF.